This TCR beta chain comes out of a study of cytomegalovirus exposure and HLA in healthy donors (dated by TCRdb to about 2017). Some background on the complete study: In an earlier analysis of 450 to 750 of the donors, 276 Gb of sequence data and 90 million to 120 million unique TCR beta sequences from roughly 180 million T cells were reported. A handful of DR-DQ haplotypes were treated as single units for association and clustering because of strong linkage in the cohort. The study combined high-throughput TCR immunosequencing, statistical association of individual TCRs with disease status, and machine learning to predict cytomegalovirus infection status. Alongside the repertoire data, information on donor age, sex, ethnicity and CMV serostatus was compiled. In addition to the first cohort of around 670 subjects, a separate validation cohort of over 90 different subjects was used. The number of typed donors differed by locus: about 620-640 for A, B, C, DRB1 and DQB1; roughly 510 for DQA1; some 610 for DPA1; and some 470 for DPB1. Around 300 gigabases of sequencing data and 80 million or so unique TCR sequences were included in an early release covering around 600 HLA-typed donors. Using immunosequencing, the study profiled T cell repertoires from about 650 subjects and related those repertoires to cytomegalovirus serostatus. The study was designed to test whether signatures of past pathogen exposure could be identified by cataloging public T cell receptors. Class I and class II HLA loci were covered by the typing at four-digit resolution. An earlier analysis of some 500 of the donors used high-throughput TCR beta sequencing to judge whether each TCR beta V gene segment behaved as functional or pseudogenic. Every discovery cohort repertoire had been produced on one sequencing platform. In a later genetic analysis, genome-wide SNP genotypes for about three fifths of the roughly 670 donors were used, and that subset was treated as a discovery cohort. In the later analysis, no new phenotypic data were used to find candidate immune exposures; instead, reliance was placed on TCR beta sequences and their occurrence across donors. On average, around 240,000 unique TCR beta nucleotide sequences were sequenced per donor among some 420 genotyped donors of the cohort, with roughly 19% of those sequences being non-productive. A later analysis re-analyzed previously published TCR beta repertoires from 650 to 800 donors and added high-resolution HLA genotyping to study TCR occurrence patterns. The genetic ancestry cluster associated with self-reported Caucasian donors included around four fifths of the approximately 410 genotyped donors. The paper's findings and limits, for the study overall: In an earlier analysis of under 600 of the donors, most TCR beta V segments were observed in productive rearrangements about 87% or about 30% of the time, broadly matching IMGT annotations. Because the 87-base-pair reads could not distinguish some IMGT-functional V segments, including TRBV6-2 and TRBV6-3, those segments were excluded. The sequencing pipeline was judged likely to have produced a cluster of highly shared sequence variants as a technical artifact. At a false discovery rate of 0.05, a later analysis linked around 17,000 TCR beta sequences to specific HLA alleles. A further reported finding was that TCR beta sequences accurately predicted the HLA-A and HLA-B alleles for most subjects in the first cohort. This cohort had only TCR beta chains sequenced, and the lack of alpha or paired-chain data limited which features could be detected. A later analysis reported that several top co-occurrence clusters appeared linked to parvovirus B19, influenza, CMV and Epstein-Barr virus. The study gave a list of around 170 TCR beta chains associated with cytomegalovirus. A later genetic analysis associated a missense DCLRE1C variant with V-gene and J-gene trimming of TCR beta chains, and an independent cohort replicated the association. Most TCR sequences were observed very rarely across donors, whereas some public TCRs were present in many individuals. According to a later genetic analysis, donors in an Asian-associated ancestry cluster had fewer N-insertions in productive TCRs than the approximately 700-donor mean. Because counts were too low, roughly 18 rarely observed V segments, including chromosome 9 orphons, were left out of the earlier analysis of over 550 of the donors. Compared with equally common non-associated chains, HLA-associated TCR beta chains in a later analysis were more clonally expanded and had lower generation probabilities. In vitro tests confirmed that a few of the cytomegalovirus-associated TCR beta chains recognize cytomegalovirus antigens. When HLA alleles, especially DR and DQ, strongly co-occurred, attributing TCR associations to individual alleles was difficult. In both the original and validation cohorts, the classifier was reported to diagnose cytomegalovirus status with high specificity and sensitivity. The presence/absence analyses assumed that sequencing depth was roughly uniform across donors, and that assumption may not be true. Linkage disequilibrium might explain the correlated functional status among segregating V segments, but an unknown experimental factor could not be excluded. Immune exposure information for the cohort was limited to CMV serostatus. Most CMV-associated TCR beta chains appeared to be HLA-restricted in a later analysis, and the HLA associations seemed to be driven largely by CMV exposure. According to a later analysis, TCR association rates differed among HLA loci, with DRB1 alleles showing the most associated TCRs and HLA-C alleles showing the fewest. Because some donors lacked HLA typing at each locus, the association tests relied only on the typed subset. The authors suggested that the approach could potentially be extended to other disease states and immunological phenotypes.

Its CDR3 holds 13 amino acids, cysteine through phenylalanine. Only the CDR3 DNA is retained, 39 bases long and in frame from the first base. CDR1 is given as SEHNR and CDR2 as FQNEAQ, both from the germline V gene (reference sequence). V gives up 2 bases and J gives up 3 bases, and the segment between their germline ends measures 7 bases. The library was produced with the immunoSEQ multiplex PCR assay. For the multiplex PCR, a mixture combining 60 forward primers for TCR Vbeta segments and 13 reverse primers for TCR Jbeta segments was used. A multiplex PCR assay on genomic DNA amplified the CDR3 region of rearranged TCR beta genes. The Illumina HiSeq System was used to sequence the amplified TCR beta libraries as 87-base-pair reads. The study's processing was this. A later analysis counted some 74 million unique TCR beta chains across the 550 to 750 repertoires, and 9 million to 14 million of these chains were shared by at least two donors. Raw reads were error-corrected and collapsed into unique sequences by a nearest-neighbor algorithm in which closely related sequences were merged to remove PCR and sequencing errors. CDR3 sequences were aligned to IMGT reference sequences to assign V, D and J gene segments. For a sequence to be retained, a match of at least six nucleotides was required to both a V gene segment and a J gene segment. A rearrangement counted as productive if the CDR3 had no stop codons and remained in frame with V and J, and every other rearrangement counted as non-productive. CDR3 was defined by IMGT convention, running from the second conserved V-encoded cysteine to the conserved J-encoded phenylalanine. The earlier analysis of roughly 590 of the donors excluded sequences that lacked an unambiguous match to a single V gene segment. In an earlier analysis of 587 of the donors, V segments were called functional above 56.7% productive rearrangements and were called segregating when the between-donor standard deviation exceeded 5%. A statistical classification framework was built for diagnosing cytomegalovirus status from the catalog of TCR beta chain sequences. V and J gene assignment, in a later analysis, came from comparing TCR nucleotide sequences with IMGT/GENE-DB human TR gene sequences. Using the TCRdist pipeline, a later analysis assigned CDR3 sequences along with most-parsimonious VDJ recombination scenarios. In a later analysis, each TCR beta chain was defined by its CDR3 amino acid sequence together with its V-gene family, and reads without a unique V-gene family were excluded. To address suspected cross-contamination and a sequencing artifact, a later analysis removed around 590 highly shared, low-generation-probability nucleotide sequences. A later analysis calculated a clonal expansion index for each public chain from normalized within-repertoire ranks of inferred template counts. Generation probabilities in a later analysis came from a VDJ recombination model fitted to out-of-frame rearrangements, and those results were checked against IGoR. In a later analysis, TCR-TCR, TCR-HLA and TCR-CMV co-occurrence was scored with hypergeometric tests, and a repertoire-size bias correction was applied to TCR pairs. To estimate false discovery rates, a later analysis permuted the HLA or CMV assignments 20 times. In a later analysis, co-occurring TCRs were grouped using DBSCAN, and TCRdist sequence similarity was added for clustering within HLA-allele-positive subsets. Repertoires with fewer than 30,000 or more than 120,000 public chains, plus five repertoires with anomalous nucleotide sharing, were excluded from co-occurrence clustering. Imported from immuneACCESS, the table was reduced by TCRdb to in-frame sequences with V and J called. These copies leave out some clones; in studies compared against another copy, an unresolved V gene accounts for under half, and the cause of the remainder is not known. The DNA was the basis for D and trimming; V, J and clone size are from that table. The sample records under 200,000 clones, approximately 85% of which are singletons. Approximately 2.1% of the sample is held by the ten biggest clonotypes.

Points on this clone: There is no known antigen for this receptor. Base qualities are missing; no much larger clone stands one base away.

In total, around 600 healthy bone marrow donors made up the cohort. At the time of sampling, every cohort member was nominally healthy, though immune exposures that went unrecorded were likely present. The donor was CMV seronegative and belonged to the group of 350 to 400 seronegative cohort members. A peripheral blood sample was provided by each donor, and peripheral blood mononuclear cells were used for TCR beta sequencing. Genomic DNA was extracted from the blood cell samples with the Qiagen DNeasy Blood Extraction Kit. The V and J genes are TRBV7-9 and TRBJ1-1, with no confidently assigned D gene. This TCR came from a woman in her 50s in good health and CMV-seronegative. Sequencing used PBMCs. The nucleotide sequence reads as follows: TGTGCCAGCAGCTTAAAGAGGGACACTGAAGCTTTCTTT. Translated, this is CASSLKRDTEAFF. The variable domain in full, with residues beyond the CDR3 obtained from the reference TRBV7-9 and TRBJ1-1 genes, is DTGVSQNPRHKITKRGQNVTFRCDPISEHNRLYWYRQTLGQGPEFLTYFQNEAQLEKSRLLSDRFSAERPKGSFSTLEIQRTEQGDSAMYLCASSLKRDTEAFFGQGTRLTVV.